This T cell receptor beta chain was captured in a study of blood T cells in healthy people across ages. The CDR3 extends over 14 amino acids. Germline CDR1 SGHTA, CDR2 FQGNSA. With respect to this clonotype: One end of the junction varies from germline; a read error may be responsible.

Alongside a J-beta primer mix, a sample-barcoded 5' primer served in a second PCR lasting 7 to 11 cycles. MiXCR was run by TCRdb on the 5' RACE reads, yielding one entry per CDR3 protein. The sample carries about 940,000 distinct CDR3 sequences, about 48% recorded once. The sequence came from a man aged 25 to 40 in good health. The sequenced sample was blood. The genes are TRBV7-2 and TRBJ1-6; no firm D call. The CDR3 protein is CASGFRSENSPLHF. The CDR3 region has the DNA TGTGCCAGCGGCTTTCGGTCAGAAAATTCACCCCTCCACTTT.